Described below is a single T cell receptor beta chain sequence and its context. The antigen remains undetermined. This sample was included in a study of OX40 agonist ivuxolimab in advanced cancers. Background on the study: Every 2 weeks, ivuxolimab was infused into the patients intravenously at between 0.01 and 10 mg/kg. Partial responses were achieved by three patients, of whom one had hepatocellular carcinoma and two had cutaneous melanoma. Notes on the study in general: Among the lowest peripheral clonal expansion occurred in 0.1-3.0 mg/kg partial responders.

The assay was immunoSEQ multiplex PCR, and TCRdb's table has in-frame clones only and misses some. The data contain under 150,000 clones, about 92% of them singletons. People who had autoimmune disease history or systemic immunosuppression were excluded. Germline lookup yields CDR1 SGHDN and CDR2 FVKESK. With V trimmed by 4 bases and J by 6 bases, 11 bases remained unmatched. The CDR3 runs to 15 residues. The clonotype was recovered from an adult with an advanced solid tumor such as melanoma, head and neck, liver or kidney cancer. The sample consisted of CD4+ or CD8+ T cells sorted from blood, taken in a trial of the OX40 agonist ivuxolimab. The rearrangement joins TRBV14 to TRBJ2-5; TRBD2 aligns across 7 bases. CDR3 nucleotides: TGTGCCAGCAGCCCCAAAGGGAGGGCCGTAAAGACCCAGTACTTC. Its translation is CASSPKGRAVKTQYF.